These T cell receptor beta chains were read from a single sample in a study of T cell responses to AZD1222 COVID-19 vaccine. The assay was immunoSEQ multiplex PCR, and TCRdb's table has in-frame clones only and misses some. Among 150,000 to 180,000 clones listed, just over 90% were seen once. The sample here was peripheral blood, taken on day 0 of AZD1222 vaccination. These receptors were collected from an adult in good health. Each CDR3 is given with its conserved first and last residue. The D gene is left open where the match is weak. Some rows have no size entry. The others give once, few or many, or a class for an expanded clone.

clone_size,j_call,d_call,v_call,cdr3_nt,cdr3_aa
NA,TRBJ2-1,TRBD1,TRBV6-2/TRBV6-3,TGTGCCAGCAGTCCAATACAGGGGTCGGGCTACAATGAGCAGTTCTTC,CASSPIQGSGYNEQFF
NA,TRBJ1-4,TRBD1,TRBV13,TGTGCCAGCAGCTCAAGCCGGGACAGAACTAGCTTTGGTAATGAAAAACTGTTTTTT,CASSSSRDRTSFGNEKLFF
NA,TRBJ2-2,NA,TRBV12-3/TRBV12-4,TGTGCCAGCAGGGATGCCGGGGAGCTGTTTTTT,CASRDAGELFF
NA,TRBJ2-7,TRBD2,TRBV5-6,TGTGCCAGCAGCTCACACGCCGGACTAGGTTTGATCGAGCAGTACTTC,CASSSHAGLGLIEQYF
NA,TRBJ1-2,TRBD1,TRBV5-5,TGTGCCAGCAGCTTACTTGAGAGGGGGCAAGTTGGCTACACCTTC,CASSLLERGQVGYTF
NA,TRBJ2-7,NA,TRBV6-1,TGTGCCAGCAGTCGGGACCCGAGCTCCTACGAGCAGTACTTC,CASSRDPSSYEQYF
NA,TRBJ1-1,TRBD1,TRBV9,TGTGCCAGCAGCGTTGACAGGGTGAACACTGAAGCTTTCTTT,CASSVDRVNTEAFF
few,TRBJ1-1,TRBD1,TRBV29-1,TGCAGCGGACAGACAGGGGGCACTGAAGCTTTCTTT,CSGQTGGTEAFF
once,TRBJ1-1,NA,TRBV10-3,TGTGCCATCAGTGACCTTATGAACACTGAAGCTTTCTTT,CAISDLMNTEAFF
NA,TRBJ1-1,NA,TRBV5-5,TGTGCCAGCAGCTTGGTAGATCTGAACACTGAAGCTTTCTTT,CASSLVDLNTEAFF
NA,TRBJ1-5,TRBD1,TRBV28,TGTGCCAGCAGTTCATGGACAGGGGAGGGTCAGCCCCAGCATTTT,CASSSWTGEGQPQHF
NA,TRBJ1-6,NA,TRBV4-1,TGCGCCAGCAGCCAAACTCCGGGTCCCAACAAGCCGAATTCACCCCTCCACTTT,CASSQTPGPNKPNSPLHF
NA,TRBJ1-1,NA,TRBV19,TGTGCCAGTAGTATATGGGATCCGATAATGAACACTGAAGCTTTCTTT,CASSIWDPIMNTEAFF
once,TRBJ1-6,TRBD1,TRBV27,TGTGCCAGCAGTTCAGGGGGGATAGGTAATTCACCCCTCCACTTT,CASSSGGIGNSPLHF
NA,TRBJ1-6,TRBD1,TRBV4-3,TGCGCCAGCAGCAAAGAATTAGGACAGGTCTATAATTCACCCCTCCACTTT,CASSKELGQVYNSPLHF
NA,TRBJ2-2,NA,TRBV6-5,TGTGCCAGCAGTTACCCCGGCCCCGGGGAGCTGTTTTTT,CASSYPGPGELFF
NA,TRBJ2-7,NA,TRBV25-1,TGTGCCAGCAGTGAACAGGGCACCTACGAGCAGTACTTC,CASSEQGTYEQYF
NA,TRBJ2-3,NA,TRBV6-4,TGTGCCAGCAGTGAACGGGGCGGCACAGATACGCAGTATTTT,CASSERGGTDTQYF
NA,TRBJ1-2,NA,TRBV28,TGTGCCAGCAGTACTTTGGGGGGGCTCTACTATGGCTACACCTTC,CASSTLGGLYYGYTF
NA,TRBJ1-6,TRBD1,TRBV25-1,TGTGCCAGCGCAGGGGGCTCTCGGTCACCCCTCCACTTT,CASAGGSRSPLHF
NA,TRBJ1-4,NA,TRBV24-1,TGTGCCACCAGTGAAGTCGGAATGGAGGAAAAACTGTTTTTT,CATSEVGMEEKLFF
NA,TRBJ1-6,NA,TRBV7-6,TGTGCCAGCAGTAACAGTCCATTTTCACCCCTCCACTTT,CASSNSPFSPLHF
NA,TRBJ1-1,NA,TRBV28,TGTGCCAGCAGTTTATTAGAACCGGGACCGAGTCGTTCGTTCTTT,CASSLLEPGPSRSFF
NA,TRBJ2-1,NA,TRBV6-5,TGTGCCAGCAGTTACTCGTCCGGGCCCACCTACAATGAGCAGTTCTTC,CASSYSSGPTYNEQFF
NA,TRBJ1-1,NA,TRBV11-3,TGTGCCAGCAGCTTAGGGGTGAACACTGAAGCTTTCTTT,CASSLGVNTEAFF
NA,TRBJ2-1,NA,TRBV29-1,TGCAGCGTTTTTAGCGAATCCTCCTACAATGAGCAGTTCTTC,CSVFSESSYNEQFF
NA,TRBJ1-1,NA,TRBV4-2,TGTGCCAGCAGCCAAGATATGAACTGGGGGGTGTCTGAAGCTTTCTTT,CASSQDMNWGVSEAFF
NA,TRBJ1-2,NA,TRBV6-6,TGTGCCAGCAGTTACTTCCCCCTTAACTATGGCTACACCTTC,CASSYFPLNYGYTF
NA,TRBJ1-1,NA,TRBV2,TGTGCCAGCAGTGGGGAGGGACGTGCTGAAGCTTTCTTT,CASSGEGRAEAFF
once,TRBJ2-3,TRBD2,TRBV24-1,TGTGCCACCAGTGAAGCGGGGGTAAATACGCAGTATTTT,CATSEAGVNTQYF
NA,TRBJ2-2,TRBD2,TRBV5-5,TGTGCCAGCAGCTTGGGAGAGCGGGAGAGGAACACCGGGGAGCTGTTTTTT,CASSLGERERNTGELFF
once,TRBJ1-1,NA,TRBV28,TGTGCCAGCAGGGATCCGAACACTGAAGCTTTCTTT,CASRDPNTEAFF
once,TRBJ2-5,TRBD2,TRBV13,TGTGCCAGCAGCTCCCCCGGGACTAGCGGAGAAGAGACCCAGTACTTC,CASSSPGTSGEETQYF
NA,TRBJ2-7,NA,TRBV29-1,TGCAGCGTTGGGAGCGTGCGGAGGGACTACGAGCAGTACTTC,CSVGSVRRDYEQYF
NA,TRBJ2-1,NA,TRBV28,TGTGCCAGCAGTACTCAGGGGGGTTCTTTTTACAATGAGCAGTTCTTC,CASSTQGGSFYNEQFF
NA,TRBJ1-2,TRBD1,TRBV19,TGTGCCAGTATCAATAGCTGGGACAGCTATGGCTACACCTTC,CASINSWDSYGYTF